This T cell receptor (beta chain) was found in a study of CXCR3-negative and CXCR3-positive naive CD8 T cells. Findings and limits, study-wide: TRB CDR3s of CXCR3-positive naive cells were more hydrophobic than those of CXCR3-negative naive cells.

The authors made the TRB cDNA libraries by 5' RACE using UMI labels. TCRdb re-called the 5' RACE reads; every CDR3 protein appears as one record, without DNA. This table lists some 150,000 distinct CDR3 sequences. For this clonotype: The antigen remains unidentified.

CDR3 length: 12 residues. The V gene's germline CDR1 is SGHAT and CDR2 FQNNGV. Sequencing was done on a sample of naive CXCR3+ CD8+ T cells from blood. Subset of the sample: CD45RO-CCR7+CD27+CD95- naive CD8+ T cells expressing CXCR3 (TNR3+). This sequence originates from a human donor in good health. Some clones in this sample may be carry-over from other donors' samples. J is TRBJ2-5 and V is TRBV11-2. The CDR3 loop reads CASSLSGETQYF.